A single sample is the source of the 25 T cell receptor beta chains below, sequenced in a study of siplizumab effects on memory and regulatory T cells (dated 2019 in TCRdb). The library was prepared using the immunoSEQ multiplex PCR assay. The clones in this table, taken by TCRdb from immuneACCESS, are in-frame only. Not every clone is retained; where verified, under half of the shortfall comes from an unresolved V gene, and the cause of the rest is unknown. This sample comprises tens of thousands of clones, approximately 87% of them detected only once. The ten largest make up around 3.8% of the sample. Sequenced input: memory CD4+ T cells sorted from blood. Explained via the paper, the cell subset or site label denotes: unstimulated CD4+ memory T cells. These receptors all stem from a human donor in good health.

CDR3 DNA sequence: TGTGCCAGCAGCGTAGGTGCGGCTACACCCGGGGCGGTCCACCGGGGGGAGCAGTACTTC. Its translation is CASSVGAATPGAVHRGEQYF. The chain has TRBV9 and TRBJ2-7; possibly TRBD2 for D (6 bases). CDR1 and CDR2 from the germline V gene are SGDLS and YYNGEE. This CDR3 spans 20 amino acids. Trimming shortened V by 0 bases and J by 7 bases, and 32 bases separated the two germline ends.

The rearrangement uses TRBV12-5 and TRBJ1-1, with 7 nucleotides matching TRBD1. CDR3 length: 16 residues. With V trimmed by 1 base and J by 1 base, 6 bases remained unmatched. From germline, CDR1 is LGHNT and CDR2 FRNRAP. The CDR3 here is CASGLGQGVGNTEAFF. The CDR3 DNA follows: TGTGCTAGTGGTTTGGGACAGGGAGTTGGGAACACTGAAGCTTTCTTT.

This rearrangement joins TRBV2 to TRBJ2-2; D may be TRBD2 (7 bases). The CDR3 totals 14 residues. Trimming shortened V by 8 bases and J by 4 bases, and 14 bases separated the two germline ends. Looked up from germline, CDR1 is SNHLY and CDR2 is FYNNEI. The CDR3 here is CASLGGGITGELFF. CDR3 DNA sequence: TGTGCCAGCTTAGGGGGGGGAATCACCGGGGAGCTGTTTTTT.

This clone was observed a single time. V is TRBV30 and J is TRBJ2-1, with 9 bases lining up with TRBD2. The CDR3 consists of 14 residues. Trimming at V came to 2 bases and at J to 16 bases, leaving 15 bases not matched to a gene. In germline, CDR1 is GTSNPN, CDR2 SVGIG (reference sequence). CDR3 protein: CAWSWSSGSSGRFF. CDR3 in DNA: TGTGCCTGGAGTTGGAGTAGCGGGAGTAGTGGTCGCTTCTTC.

The chain couples TRBV7-9 to TRBJ1-3, with D maybe TRBD1 (5 bases). V shed 5 bases and J shed 0 bases, with 14 bases lying between them. The CDR3 contains 16 residues. From germline, CDR1 is SEHNR and CDR2 FQNEAQ (reference sequence). Here the CDR3 DNA reads TGTGCCAGCAGCCCCGGGGGTTCGGCCTCTGGAAACACCATATATTTT. This gives the protein CASSPGGSASGNTIYF. The full variable domain, its missing parts supplied by reference TRBV7-9 and TRBJ1-3, is DTGVSQNPRHKITKRGQNVTFRCDPISEHNRLYWYRQTLGQGPEFLTYFQNEAQLEKSRLLSDRFSAERPKGSFSTLEIQRTEQGDSAMYLCASSPGGSASGNTIYFGEGSWLTVV.

The genes are TRBV20-1 and TRBJ2-1; D gene ambiguous. Germline V gene lookup returns CDR1 DFQATT and CDR2 SNEGSKA (reference sequence). With 4 bases removed from V and 8 bases from J, the gap between germline ends came to 6 bases. The CDR3 sequence is 10 residues long. CDR3 nucleotide sequence: TGCAGTGCTACCCCCCATGAGCAGTTCTTC. The encoded protein is CSATPHEQFF.

V is TRBV10-3 and J is TRBJ1-2; D possibly corresponds to TRBD1 (6 bases). The CDR3 has 14 residues. Trimming left V 0 bases short and J 7 bases short, with 12 bases between. Germline V gives CDR1 ENHRY, CDR2 SYGVKD. CDR3 DNA sequence: TGTGCCATCAGTGAGTCAACAGGGCAGGGTGGCTACACCTTC. This gives the protein CAISESTGQGGYTF.

V and J are TRBV7-9 and TRBJ1-1; D call uncertain. This CDR3 has 16 amino acids. Germline V gives CDR1 SEHNR, CDR2 FQNEAQ (reference sequence). V was cut by 5 bases and J by 1 base, with 17 bases left in between. The CDR3 loop is CASSPPRGWGNTEAFF. CDR3 sequence (DNA): TGTGCCAGCAGCCCACCGCGGGGATGGGGGAACACTGAAGCTTTCTTT.

V and J are TRBV6-1 and TRBJ2-3, with 7 bases matching TRBD1. Germline values: CDR1 MNHNS, CDR2 SASEGT. The CDR3 extends over 14 amino acids. V lost 8 bases and J lost 0; bases outside the gene matches: 5. The DNA for the CDR3 is TGTGCCAGCCAAAGGGGGCTAAGCACAGATACGCAGTATTTT. It translates to CASQRGLSTDTQYF.

In its sample, this clone was seen once. The V and J genes are TRBV27 and TRBJ2-1; 8 nucleotides agree with TRBD1. Germline trimming cut 4 bases from V and 6 bases from J; bases unmatched to any gene: 5. The length of the CDR3 is 14 residues. Germline V gives CDR1 MNHEY, CDR2 SMNVEV (reference sequence). The chain's CDR3 is CASSYQGAFNEQFF. CDR3 nucleotides: TGTGCCAGCAGTTATCAGGGGGCCTTCAATGAGCAGTTCTTC.

The V call is TRBV5-1, the J call TRBJ2-7; D call uncertain. The CDR3 has 15 amino acids. Germline V gene sequence: CDR1 SGHRS, CDR2 YFSETQ. V was pared by 0 bases and J by 0 bases, with 10 bases between. CDR3 amino acids: CASSLEWGSSYEQYF. In nucleotides, the CDR3 is TGCGCCAGCAGCTTGGAGTGGGGTAGCTCCTACGAGCAGTACTTC.

The V and J genes are TRBV19 and TRBJ1-2, with D perhaps matching TRBD1 (5 bases). The V end was cut by 9 bases, the J end by 6 bases, with 23 bases between. This CDR3 spans 15 amino acids. CDR1 and CDR2 (germline): LNHDA, SQIVND (reference sequence). CDR3 sequence: CASCRDSLWVHGYTF. The CDR3 nucleotides are TGTGCCAGCTGCCGGGACTCCTTATGGGTCCATGGCTACACCTTC.

This clone showed up just once. The CDR3 nucleotides are TGTGCCAGCAGTGACAGGGATCTCTATGGCTACACCTTC. Translating gives CASSDRDLYGYTF. The chain links TRBV6-6 to TRBJ1-2, with TRBD1 matching over 7 bases. V was pared by 5 bases and J by 4 bases, with 4 bases of the junction left unmatched. The germline gives CDR1 MNHNY, CDR2 SVGAGI (reference sequence). This CDR3 has 13 amino acids.

The CDR3 DNA sequence: TGCGCCAGCAGCCCGCGACAGGGGGGATATGGCTACACCTTC. Amino acids: CASSPRQGGYGYTF. The chain joins TRBV5-1 to TRBJ1-2, with 9 nucleotides matching TRBD1. CDR3 length: 14 amino acids. J was trimmed by 5 bases and V by 4 bases; bases with no gene match: 6. From germline, CDR1 is SGHRS and CDR2 YFSETQ.

This clone occurred many times. The chain recombines TRBV6-6 with TRBJ1-1; TRBD1 might be the D (6 bases). The V end was cut by 4 bases, the J end by 4 bases, with 13 bases between. The CDR3 runs to 14 residues. From germline, CDR1 is MNHNY and CDR2 SVGAGI (reference sequence). CDR3 amino acids: CASSSHMDSTEAFF. The CDR3 DNA reads TGTGCCAGCAGTTCACATATGGACAGCACTGAAGCTTTCTTT.

The chain links TRBV6-6 to TRBJ1-1, with 9 bases fitting TRBD1. Germline V gives CDR1 MNHNY, CDR2 SVGAGI (reference sequence). The CDR3 sequence is 15 residues long. V lost 5 bases, J lost 5 bases, and 9 bases stayed unmatched. The DNA for the CDR3 is TGTGCCAGCAGTCGAACCGGGACAGGGAGGACTGAAGCTTTCTTT. Residues: CASSRTGTGRTEAFF.

The chain combines TRBV10-3 with TRBJ1-2; no clear D gene. The CDR3 contains 15 residues. V was shortened by 0 bases and J by 4 bases, with 12 bases between the two germline ends. Germline lookup yields CDR1 ENHRY and CDR2 SYGVKD. CDR3 region: CAISESKAIAYGYTF. The DNA of the CDR3 is TGTGCCATCAGTGAGTCGAAGGCCATTGCCTATGGCTACACCTTC.

V gene TRBV19 combines with J gene TRBJ1-2, with TRBD1 identical over 8 bases. V lost 6 bases to trimming and J lost 4 bases; unmatched junction nucleotides: 13. Germline V gene lookup returns CDR1 LNHDA and CDR2 SQIVND (reference sequence). CDR3 size: 16 residues. CDR3 DNA sequence: TGTGCCAGTAGCGACTCAGGGGGCGCGAGCGGCTATGGCTACACCTTC. Its translation is CASSDSGGASGYGYTF.

This clone was counted once. The chain uses TRBV18 and TRBJ2-3, with D perhaps being TRBD1 or TRBD2 (5 bases each). The CDR3 extends over 18 amino acids. Trimming pared 1 base from V and 0 bases from J, leaving 17 bases between. The germline V gene encodes CDR1 KGHSH and CDR2 LQKENI. The CDR3, as DNA: TGTGCCAGCTCACCACGAGGGACGAACCAGGCTAGCACAGATACGCAGTATTTT. It specifies CASSPRGTNQASTDTQYF.

The chain joins TRBV7-2 to TRBJ2-5; 8 bases are a match to TRBD2. Germline V CDR1 and CDR2: SGHTA, FQGNSA. With V trimmed by 8 bases and J by 7 bases, 15 bases remained unmatched. CDR3 size: 15 residues. CDR3: CASGSGNGGAGTQYF. CDR3 sequence (DNA): TGTGCCAGCGGATCGGGCAACGGGGGGGCCGGGACCCAGTACTTC.

The V call is TRBV5-1, the J call TRBJ1-5; no definite D call. Looked up from germline, CDR1 is SGHRS and CDR2 is YFSETQ. V shed 0 bases and J shed 4 bases, with 8 bases lying between them. This CDR3 has 14 residues. The CDR3 region has the DNA TGCGCCAGCAGCTTGGAGGGAGGGAATCAGCCCCAGCATTTT. This encodes CASSLEGGNQPQHF.

The chain joins TRBV15 to TRBJ2-3; D not certain. The germline V gene encodes CDR1 LNHNV and CDR2 YYDKDF (reference sequence). CDR3 length: 11 amino acids. V dropped 2 bases and J dropped 6 bases, with 3 bases sitting between them. The CDR3 sequence is CATSRSDTQYF. In DNA form, the CDR3 reads TGTGCCACCAGCAGATCTGATACGCAGTATTTT. Full variable domain (outside the CDR3, taken from reference TRBV15 and TRBJ2-3): DAMVIQNPRYQVTQFGKPVTLSCSQTLNHNVMYWYQQKSSQAPKLLFHYYDKDFNNEADTPDNFQSRRPNTSFCFLDIRSPGLGDTAMYLCATSRSDTQYFGPGTRLTVL.

The chain employs TRBV27 and TRBJ2-3; D unresolved. Germline assignment: CDR1 MNHEY and CDR2 SMNVEV (reference sequence). The CDR3 runs 14 residues. V was pared by 5 bases and J by 2 bases, with 11 bases between. In nucleotides, the CDR3 is TGTGCCAGCAGTCTACGGTGGGCCACAGATACGCAGTATTTT. Translation gives CASSLRWATDTQYF.

The CDR3 region has the DNA TGTGCCAGCAGTCCAAGCCCGGGACAGACCTACGAGCAGTACTTC. Its translation: CASSPSPGQTYEQYF. V gene TRBV6-5 combines with J gene TRBJ2-7; 7 nucleotides line up with TRBD1. Trimming at V came to 5 bases and at J to 2 bases, leaving 9 bases not matched to a gene. There are 15 residues in the CDR3. Germline V CDR1 and CDR2: MNHEY, SVGAGI.

V usage is TRBV5-4 and J usage is TRBJ2-5; 8 bases align to TRBD2. The CDR3 runs to 15 residues. Trimming cost V 1 base and J 2 bases; bases outside gene matches: 4. Germline CDR1 reads SGHNT; CDR2 reads YYREEE (reference sequence). DNA for the CDR3: TGTGCCAGCAGCTTGAAGGTAGCGGGACAAGAGACCCAGTACTTC. Translation: CASSLKVAGQETQYF.